This TCR beta chain was recorded in a study of blood T cell repertoires in COVID-19. Study-wide background: Specimens from acute and convalescent COVID-19 originated in the United States, Italy and Spain.

The data were produced by immunoSEQ multiplex PCR, yet TCRdb's version contains in-frame clones alone and is incomplete. This table holds around 37,000 clones, around 89% found once. This clone turned up a few times. This receptor was identified in a man in his sixties with active or convalescent COVID-19. Sequencing used peripheral blood.

CDR3 amino acids: CASSYATSGRETQYF. The CDR3 region has the DNA TGTGCCAGCAGTTACGCAACTAGCGGGAGAGAGACCCAGTACTTC. The chain combines TRBV6-5 with TRBJ2-5, with TRBD2 matching over 11 bases. V was clipped by 2 bases and J by 4 bases; unmatched bases: 3. This CDR3 comprises 15 residues. CDR1 MNHEY and CDR2 SVGAGI come from the germline V gene.